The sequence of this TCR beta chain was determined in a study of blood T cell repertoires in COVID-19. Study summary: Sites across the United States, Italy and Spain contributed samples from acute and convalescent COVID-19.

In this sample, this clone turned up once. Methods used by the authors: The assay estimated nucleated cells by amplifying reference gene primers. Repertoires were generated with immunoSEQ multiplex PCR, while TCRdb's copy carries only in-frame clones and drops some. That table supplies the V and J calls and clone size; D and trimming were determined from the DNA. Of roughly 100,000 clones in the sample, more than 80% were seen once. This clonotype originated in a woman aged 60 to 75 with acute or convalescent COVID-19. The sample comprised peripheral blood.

The CDR3 DNA follows: TGTGCCAGCAACCGGGTCGCGAACACCGGGGAGCTGTTTTTT. The encoded protein is CASNRVANTGELFF. The rearrangement joins TRBV2 to TRBJ2-2; no firm D call. Germline lookup yields CDR1 SNHLY and CDR2 FYNNEI. V was shortened by 7 bases and J by 0 bases, with 9 bases between the two germline ends. CDR3 length: 14 amino acids.